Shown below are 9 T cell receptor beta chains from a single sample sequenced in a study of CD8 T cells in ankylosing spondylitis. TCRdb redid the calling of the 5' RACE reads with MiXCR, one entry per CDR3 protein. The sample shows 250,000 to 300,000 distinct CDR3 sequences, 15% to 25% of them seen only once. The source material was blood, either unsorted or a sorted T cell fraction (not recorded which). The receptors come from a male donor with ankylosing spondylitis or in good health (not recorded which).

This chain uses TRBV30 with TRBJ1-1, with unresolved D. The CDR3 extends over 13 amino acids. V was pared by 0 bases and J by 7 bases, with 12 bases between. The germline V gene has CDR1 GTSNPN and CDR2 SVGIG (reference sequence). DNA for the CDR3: TGTGCCTGGAGTGTACTCGGGAGGAATGAAGCTTTCTTT. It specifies CAWSVLGRNEAFF.

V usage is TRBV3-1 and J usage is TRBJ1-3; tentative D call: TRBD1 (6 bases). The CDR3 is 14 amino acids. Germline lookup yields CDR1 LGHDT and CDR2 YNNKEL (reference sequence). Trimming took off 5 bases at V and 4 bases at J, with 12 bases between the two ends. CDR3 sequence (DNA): TGTGCCAGCAGCTCGACAGGCGGAGGAAACACCATATATTTT. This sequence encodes CASSSTGGGNTIYF.

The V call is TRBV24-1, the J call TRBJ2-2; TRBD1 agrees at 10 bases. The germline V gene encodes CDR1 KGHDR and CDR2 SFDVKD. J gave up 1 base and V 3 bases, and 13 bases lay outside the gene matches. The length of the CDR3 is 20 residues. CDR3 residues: CATSDPAGQGIAGNTGELFF. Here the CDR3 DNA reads TGTGCCACCAGTGATCCAGCGGGACAGGGGATAGCGGGGAACACCGGGGAGCTGTTTTTT.

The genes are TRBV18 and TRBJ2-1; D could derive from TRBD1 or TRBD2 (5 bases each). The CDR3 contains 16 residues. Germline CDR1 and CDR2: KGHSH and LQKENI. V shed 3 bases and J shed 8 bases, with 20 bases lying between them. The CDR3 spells CASSPSPDWGSDEQFF. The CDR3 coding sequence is TGTGCCAGCTCACCTTCACCGGACTGGGGGTCGGATGAGCAGTTCTTC. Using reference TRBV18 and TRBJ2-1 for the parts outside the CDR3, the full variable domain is NAGVMQNPRHLVRRRGQEARLRCSPMKGHSHVYWYRQLPEEGLKFMVYLQKENIIDESGMPKERFSAEFPKEGPSILRIQQVVRGDSAAYFCASSPSPDWGSDEQFFGPGTRLTVL.

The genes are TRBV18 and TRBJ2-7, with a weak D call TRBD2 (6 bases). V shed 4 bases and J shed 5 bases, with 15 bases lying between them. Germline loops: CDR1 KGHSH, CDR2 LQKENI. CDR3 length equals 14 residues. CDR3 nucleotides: TGTGCCAGCTCACTCGAGGTCGGGAGACACGAGCAGTACGTC. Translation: CASSLEVGRHEQYV.

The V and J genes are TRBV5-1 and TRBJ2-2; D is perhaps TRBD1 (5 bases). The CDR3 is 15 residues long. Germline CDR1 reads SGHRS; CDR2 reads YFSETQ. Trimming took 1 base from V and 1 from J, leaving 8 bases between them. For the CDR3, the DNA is TGCGCCAGCAGCTTGATCAGGGTGAACACCGGGGAGCTGTTTTTT. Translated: CASSLIRVNTGELFF. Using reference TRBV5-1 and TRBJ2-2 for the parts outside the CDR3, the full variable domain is KAGVTQTPRYLIKTRGQQVTLSCSPISGHRSVSWYQQTPGQGLQFLFEYFSETQRNKGNFPGRFSGRQFSNSRSEMNVSTLELGDSALYLCASSLIRVNTGELFFGEGSRLTVL.

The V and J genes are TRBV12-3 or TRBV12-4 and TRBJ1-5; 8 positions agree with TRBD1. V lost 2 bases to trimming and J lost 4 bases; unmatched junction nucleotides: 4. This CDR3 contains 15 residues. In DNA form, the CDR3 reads TGTGCCAGCAGTTTAAGGGGACAGGTTAATCAGCCCCAGCATTTT. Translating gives CASSLRGQVNQPQHF.

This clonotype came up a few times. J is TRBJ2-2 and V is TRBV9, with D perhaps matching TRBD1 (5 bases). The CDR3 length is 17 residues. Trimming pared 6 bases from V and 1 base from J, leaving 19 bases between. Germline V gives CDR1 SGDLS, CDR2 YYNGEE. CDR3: CASKSRVRRGNTGELFF. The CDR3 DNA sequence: TGTGCCAGCAAAAGCAGGGTCCGGAGAGGGAACACCGGGGAGCTGTTTTTT.

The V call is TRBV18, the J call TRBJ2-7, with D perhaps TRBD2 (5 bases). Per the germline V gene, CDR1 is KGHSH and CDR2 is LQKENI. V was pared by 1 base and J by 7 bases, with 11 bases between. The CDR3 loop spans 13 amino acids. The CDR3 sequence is CASSPREGGEQYV. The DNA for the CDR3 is TGTGCCAGCTCACCACGCGAGGGCGGTGAGCAGTACGTC.